The present entry profiles one TCR beta chain with its context. The antigen is not known. The CDR3 covers 15 residues. V shed 0 bases and J shed 0 bases, with 8 bases lying between them. The germline CDR1 and CDR2 sequences are MNHNS and SASEGT. This record comes from a study of shared clonotypes between healthy human individuals. Study summary: Per donor, three plates held CD4 naive cells, three held CD4 memory, two held CD8 naive and one held CD8 memory.

The study separated CD4+ cells into CD45RA+ naive and CD45RA-negative memory subsets. Sequencing used immunoSEQ multiplex PCR; TCRdb keeps in-frame clones, though not all of them. The repertoire holds approximately 720,000 clones, approximately 79% seen once, with 1.8% in the top ten. The study's findings and limits: Rarefaction exposed incomplete sorted-subset sequencing despite large depth. Blood alone was sampled, and tissue repertoires likely differ.

This sequence was found in a woman aged 25 to 39 in good health. Material for sequencing was memory CD4+ T cells sorted from blood. Subset denoted: CD45RA-negative fraction. The chain couples TRBV6-1 to TRBJ1-2, with D uncertain. In DNA, the CDR3 is TGTGCCAGCAGTGAAGCGGGGTACGCTAACTATGGCTACACCTTC. Its protein is CASSEAGYANYGYTF.